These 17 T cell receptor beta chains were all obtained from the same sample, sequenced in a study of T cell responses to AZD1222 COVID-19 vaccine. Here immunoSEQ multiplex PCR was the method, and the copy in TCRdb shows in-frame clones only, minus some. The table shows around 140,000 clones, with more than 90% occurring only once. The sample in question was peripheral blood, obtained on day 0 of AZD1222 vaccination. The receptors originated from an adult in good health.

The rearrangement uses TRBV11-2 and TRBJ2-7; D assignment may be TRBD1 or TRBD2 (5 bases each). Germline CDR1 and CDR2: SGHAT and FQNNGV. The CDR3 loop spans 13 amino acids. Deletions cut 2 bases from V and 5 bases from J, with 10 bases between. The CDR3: CASSLWGINEQYF. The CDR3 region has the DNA TGTGCCAGCAGCTTATGGGGGATAAACGAGCAGTACTTC.

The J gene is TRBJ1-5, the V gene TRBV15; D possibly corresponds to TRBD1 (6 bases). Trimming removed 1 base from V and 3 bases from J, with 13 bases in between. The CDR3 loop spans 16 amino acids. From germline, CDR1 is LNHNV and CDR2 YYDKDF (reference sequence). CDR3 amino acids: CATSRGREGVNQPQHF. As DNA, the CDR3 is TGTGCCACCAGCAGAGGGAGGGAGGGGGTCAATCAGCCCCAGCATTTT. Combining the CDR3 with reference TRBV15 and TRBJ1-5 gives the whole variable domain DAMVIQNPRYQVTQFGKPVTLSCSQTLNHNVMYWYQQKSSQAPKLLFHYYDKDFNNEADTPDNFQSRRPNTSFCFLDIRSPGLGDTAMYLCATSRGREGVNQPQHFGDGTRLSIL.

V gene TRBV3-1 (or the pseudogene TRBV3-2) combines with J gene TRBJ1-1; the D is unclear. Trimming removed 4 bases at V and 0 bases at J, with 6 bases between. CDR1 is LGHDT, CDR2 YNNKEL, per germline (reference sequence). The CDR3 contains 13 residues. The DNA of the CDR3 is TGTGCCAGCAGCCCACAGATGAACACTGAAGCTTTCTTT. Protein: CASSPQMNTEAFF.

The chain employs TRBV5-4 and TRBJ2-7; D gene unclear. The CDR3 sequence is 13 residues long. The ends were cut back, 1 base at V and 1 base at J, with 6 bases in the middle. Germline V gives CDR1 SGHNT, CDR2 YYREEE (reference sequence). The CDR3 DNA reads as TGTGCCAGCAGCTTGTATGAATCCTACGAGCAGTACTTC. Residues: CASSLYESYEQYF. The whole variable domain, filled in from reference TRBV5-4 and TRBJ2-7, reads ETGVTQSPTHLIKTRGQQVTLRCSSQSGHNTVSWYQQALGQGPQFIFQYYREEENGRGNFPPRFSGLQFPNYSSELNVNALELDDSALYLCASSLYESYEQYFGPGTRLTVT.

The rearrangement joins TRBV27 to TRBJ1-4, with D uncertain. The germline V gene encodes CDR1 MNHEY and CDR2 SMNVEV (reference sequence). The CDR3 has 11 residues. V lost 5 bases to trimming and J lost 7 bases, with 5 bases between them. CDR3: CASSNFEKLFF. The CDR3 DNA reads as TGTGCCAGCAGTAACTTTGAAAAACTGTTTTTT. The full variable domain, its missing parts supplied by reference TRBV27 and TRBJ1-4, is EAQVTQNPRYLITVTGKKLTVTCSQNMNHEYMSWYRQDPGLGLRQIYYSMNVEVTDKGDVPEGYKVSRKEKRNFPLILESPSPNQTSLYFCASSNFEKLFFGSGTQLSVL.

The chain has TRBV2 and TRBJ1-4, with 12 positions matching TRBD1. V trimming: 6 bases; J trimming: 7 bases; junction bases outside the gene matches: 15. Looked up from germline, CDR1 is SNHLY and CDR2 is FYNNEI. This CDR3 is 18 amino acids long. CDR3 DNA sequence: TGTGCCAGCAGGGTCGCCGGGACAGGGGGCTCTACCGGTGAAAAACTGTTTTTT. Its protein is CASRVAGTGGSTGEKLFF.

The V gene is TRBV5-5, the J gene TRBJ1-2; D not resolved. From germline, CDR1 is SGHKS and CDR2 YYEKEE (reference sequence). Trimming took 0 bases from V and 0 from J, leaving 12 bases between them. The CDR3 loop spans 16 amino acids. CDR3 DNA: TGTGCCAGCAGCTTGGAGGGCCGACTTACTAACTATGGCTACACCTTC. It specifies CASSLEGRLTNYGYTF. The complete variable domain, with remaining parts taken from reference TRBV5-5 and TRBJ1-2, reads DAGVTQSPTHLIKTRGQQVTLRCSPISGHKSVSWYQQVLGQGPQFIFQYYEKEERGRGNFPDRFSARQFPNYSSELNVNALLLGDSALYLCASSLEGRLTNYGYTFGSGTRLTVV.

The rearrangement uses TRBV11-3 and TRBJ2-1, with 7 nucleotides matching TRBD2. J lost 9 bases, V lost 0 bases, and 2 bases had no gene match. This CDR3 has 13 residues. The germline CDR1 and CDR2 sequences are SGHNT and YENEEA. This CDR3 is CASSLDSGGEQFF. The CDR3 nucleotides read TGTGCCAGCAGCTTAGACTCGGGAGGTGAGCAGTTCTTC.

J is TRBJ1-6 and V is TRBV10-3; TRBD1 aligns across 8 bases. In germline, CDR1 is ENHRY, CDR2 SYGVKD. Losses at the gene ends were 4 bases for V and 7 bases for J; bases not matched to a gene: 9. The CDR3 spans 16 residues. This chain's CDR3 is CAISGQGARGNSPLHF. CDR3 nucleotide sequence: TGTGCCATCAGTGGGCAGGGGGCGCGGGGGAATTCACCCCTCCACTTT.

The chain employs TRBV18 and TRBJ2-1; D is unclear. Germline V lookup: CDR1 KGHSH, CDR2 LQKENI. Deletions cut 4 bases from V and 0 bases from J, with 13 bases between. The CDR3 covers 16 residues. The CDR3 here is CASSQRGVSSYNEQFF. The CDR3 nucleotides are TGTGCCAGCTCACAGCGCGGCGTTAGCTCCTACAATGAGCAGTTCTTC. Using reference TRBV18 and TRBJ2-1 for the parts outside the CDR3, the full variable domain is NAGVMQNPRHLVRRRGQEARLRCSPMKGHSHVYWYRQLPEEGLKFMVYLQKENIIDESGMPKERFSAEFPKEGPSILRIQQVVRGDSAAYFCASSQRGVSSYNEQFFGPGTRLTVL.

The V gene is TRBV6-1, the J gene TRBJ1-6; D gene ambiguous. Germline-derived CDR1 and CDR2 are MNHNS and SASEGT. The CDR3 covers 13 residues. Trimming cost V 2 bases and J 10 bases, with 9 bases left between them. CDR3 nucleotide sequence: TGTGCCAGCAGTGAAATTGGGATCTCACCCCTCCACTTT. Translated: CASSEIGISPLHF.

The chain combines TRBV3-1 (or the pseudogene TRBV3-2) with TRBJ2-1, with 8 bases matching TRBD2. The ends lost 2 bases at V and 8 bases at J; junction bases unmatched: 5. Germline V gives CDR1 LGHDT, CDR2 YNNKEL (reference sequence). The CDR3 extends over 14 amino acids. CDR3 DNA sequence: TGTGCCAGCAGCCAACTTCAGCGGGAGCATGAGCAGTTCTTC. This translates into CASSQLQREHEQFF.

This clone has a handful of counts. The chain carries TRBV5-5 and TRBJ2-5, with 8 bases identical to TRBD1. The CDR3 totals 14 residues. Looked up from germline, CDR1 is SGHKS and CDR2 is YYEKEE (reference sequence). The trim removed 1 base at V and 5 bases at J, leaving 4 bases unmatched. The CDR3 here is CASSLTGGSETQYF. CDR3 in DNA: TGTGCCAGCAGCTTGACAGGGGGGTCGGAGACCCAGTACTTC.

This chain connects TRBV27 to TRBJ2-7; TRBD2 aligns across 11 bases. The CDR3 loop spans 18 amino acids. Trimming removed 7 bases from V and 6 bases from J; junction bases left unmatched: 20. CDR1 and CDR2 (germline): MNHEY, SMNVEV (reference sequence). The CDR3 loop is CASTPLKAGLAGGGEQYF. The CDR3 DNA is TGTGCCAGCACTCCTCTCAAAGCGGGGCTAGCGGGGGGAGGCGAGCAGTACTTC.

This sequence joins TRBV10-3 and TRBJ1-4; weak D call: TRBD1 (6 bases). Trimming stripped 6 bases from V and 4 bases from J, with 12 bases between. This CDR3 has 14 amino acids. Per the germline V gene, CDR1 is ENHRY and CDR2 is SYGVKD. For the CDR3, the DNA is TGTGCCATCAGCCGCTCAGGGGTTAATGAAAAACTGTTTTTT. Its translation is CAISRSGVNEKLFF.

The CDR3: CASTPNGGGMNTEAFF. DNA for the CDR3: TGTGCCAGCACCCCGAATGGAGGGGGCATGAACACTGAAGCTTTCTTT. The chain uses TRBV2 and TRBJ1-1, with 7 bases that match TRBD1. Trimming removed 7 bases from V and 0 bases from J; junction bases left unmatched: 11. Germline CDR1 and CDR2: SNHLY and FYNNEI. The CDR3 sequence is 16 residues long.

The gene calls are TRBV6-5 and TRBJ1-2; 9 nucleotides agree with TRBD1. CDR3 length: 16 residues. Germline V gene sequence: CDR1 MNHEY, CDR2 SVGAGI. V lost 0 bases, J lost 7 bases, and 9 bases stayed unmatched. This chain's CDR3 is CASSYSMSGQGAGYTF. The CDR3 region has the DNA TGTGCCAGCAGTTACTCGATGTCGGGACAGGGTGCTGGCTACACCTTC.